The present TCR beta chain was sequenced within a study of CD8+ T cells in alopecia areata. For the study at large: Severity was scored as percentage of affected scalp area in treated patients.

Reverse transcription of extracted RNA yielded cDNA, which provided the sequencing template. Libraries were prepared by immunoSEQ multiplex PCR; TCRdb keeps only in-frame clonotypes and omits some of them. This table has roughly 170,000 clones, 58% appearing once. The treatment is: oral pan-JAK inhibitor, 5-10 mg twice daily. The CDR3 extends over 12 amino acids. V lost 7 bases, J lost 3 bases, and 3 bases stayed unmatched. The germline CDR1 and CDR2 sequences are GTSNPN and SVGIG (reference sequence). The sequences come from CD8+ T cells sorted from blood, collected at week 24, from a patient treated with tofacitinib. J is TRBJ2-7 and V is TRBV30; 10 bases are a match to TRBD1. The sequence was obtained from a human donor with alopecia areata. CDR3 loop: CALDRGYYEQYF. CDR3 nucleotide sequence: TGTGCCTTGGACAGGGGGTACTACGAGCAGTACTTC.